The clone carrying this TCR beta chain was recorded once. These data originate in a study of chemoradiotherapy in HPV16-positive cancers. Some clones are missing from TCRdb's copy, which holds only in-frame ones; the method was immunoSEQ multiplex PCR. The profile shows around 15,000 clones, approximately 79% of them singletons. CDR1 is SGHRS and CDR2 is YFSETQ in the germline V gene. The CDR3 is 15 amino acids. V was trimmed by 1 base and J by 1 base, leaving 11 bases between them. Collection took place from a patient who underwent chemoradiotherapy. This clonotype originated in a human donor with HPV-associated anogenital cancer. This chain links TRBV5-1 with TRBJ2-5, with D perhaps matching TRBD2 (5 bases). CDR3 nucleotides: TGCGCCAGCAGCTTGAAGGACTCCGCCCAAGAGACCCAGTACTTC. Encoded protein: CASSLKDSAQETQYF.